A selection of T cell receptor beta chains follows, all from one sample in a study of beta chain features in type 1 diabetes. Using immunoSEQ multiplex PCR, the repertoire was profiled, and TCRdb retains in-frame clones only, with some absent. The profile shows around 400,000 clones, over 10% of them singletons. Sequencing was performed on naive CD4+ T cells from blood. The receptor set was obtained from a man aged 18 to 29 in good health. Both conserved end residues are part of each CDR3.

cdr3_aa | j_call | v_call
CATSRLSYEQYF | TRBJ2-7 | TRBV15
CASSLYGSMNTEAFF | TRBJ1-1 | TRBV7-2
CASSLRQVTHGEQYF | TRBJ2-7 | TRBV28
CASSSPWGDYNEQFF | TRBJ2-1 | TRBV5-4
CASRQDLANYGYTF | TRBJ1-2 | TRBV6-6
CASDRRRNNEQFF | TRBJ2-1 | TRBV2
CASSLGLENIQYF | TRBJ2-4 | TRBV7-9
CASRFQGWDTEAFF | TRBJ1-1 | TRBV12-2
CATSPRLNNEQFF | TRBJ2-1 | TRBV15
CASSSGQLGSEQYF | TRBJ2-7 | TRBV28
CAWSPTGDYGYTF | TRBJ1-2 | TRBV30
CASKVTRSGYEQYF | TRBJ2-7 | TRBV19
CAWRTGGTMGTQYF | TRBJ2-5 | TRBV30
CASSLGGGSVNEQYF | TRBJ2-7 | TRBV7-2
CASSPELAGGQAQYF | TRBJ2-5 | TRBV7-9
CAISESGQGVLDTGELFF | TRBJ2-2 | TRBV10-3
CASSLSGASEDEQFF | TRBJ2-1 | TRBV28
CASSYSSDYEQYF | . | TRBV6-5
CASSPGSLETQYF | TRBJ2-5 | TRBV18
CASSPGPVPNTGELFF | TRBJ2-2 | TRBV18
CASSRGHANTEAFF | TRBJ1-1 | TRBV7-3
CASSLTSGRLRVEQYF | TRBJ2-7 | TRBV7-9
CASSLWMEAEAFF | TRBJ1-1 | TRBV7-2
CASSLTLAYEQFF | TRBJ2-1 | TRBV7-9
CASSLGTGSRETQYF | TRBJ2-5 | TRBV7-9
CASSKQDSGPLTF | TRBJ1-2 | TRBV11-3
CASSLGQGSYGYTF | TRBJ1-2 | TRBV7-9
CASSLAASVSDTQYF | TRBJ2-3 | TRBV11-3
CASSQDGVHSYNEQFF | TRBJ2-1 | TRBV4-2
CASSPPPTSDEQYF | TRBJ2-7 | TRBV18
CASSQDVGRTDTQYF | TRBJ2-3 | TRBV14